One and the same sample provided the 17 T cell receptor beta chains below, sequenced in a study of T-cell memory formation after mild COVID-19. One entry per CDR3 protein results from TCRdb running MiXCR on the 5' RACE reads. The sample lists roughly 620,000 distinct CDR3 sequences, about a sixth occurring once. The specimen was PBMCs or a T cell subset sorted from them (not recorded which). The receptors were sampled from an adult woman who had mild COVID-19 (a few samples of this study predate the infection). Cell type and time point are not known.

The chain has TRBV6-6 and TRBJ2-1; 7 bases line up with TRBD2. The V and J ends lost 5 bases and 0 bases, in that order; junction bases with no gene match: 13. Germline CDR1 is MNHNY and CDR2 is SVGAGI (reference sequence). This CDR3 spans 18 amino acids. The CDR3: CASSLPLVAGSSYNEQFF. The CDR3 nucleotides are TGTGCCAGCAGTCTCCCCCTTGTAGCGGGCAGCTCCTACAATGAGCAGTTCTTC.

J is TRBJ2-1 and V is TRBV5-5, with TRBD2 identical over 7 bases. Germline V CDR1 and CDR2: SGHKS, YYEKEE (reference sequence). V shed 0 bases, J shed 6 bases, and the junction held 6 bases outside the gene matches. This CDR3 is built from 15 residues. CDR3 nucleotide sequence: TGTGCCAGCAGCTTGGTGGGGAGGGTAGCCAATGAGCAGTTCTTC. It encodes CASSLVGRVANEQFF. Full variable domain (rest looked up from reference TRBV5-5 and TRBJ2-1): DAGVTQSPTHLIKTRGQQVTLRCSPISGHKSVSWYQQVLGQGPQFIFQYYEKEERGRGNFPDRFSARQFPNYSSELNVNALLLGDSALYLCASSLVGRVANEQFFGPGTRLTVL.

This clonotype has a handful of counts. This chain links TRBV29-1 with TRBJ2-3; 8 bases are shared with TRBD2. Trimming cost V 4 bases and J 5 bases; bases outside gene matches: 14. The V gene's germline CDR1 is SQVTM and CDR2 ANQGSEA. CDR3 size: 16 residues. For the CDR3, the DNA is TGCAGCGTTGGGGGGGATGAGCGGGAGTATCAAGATACGCAGTATTTT. It codes for CSVGGDEREYQDTQYF.

The chain is built from TRBV5-1 and TRBJ2-3, with TRBD1 matching 12 bases. This CDR3 has 16 residues. V shed 2 bases, J shed 4 bases, and the junction held 5 bases outside the gene matches. The germline V gene has CDR1 SGHRS and CDR2 YFSETQ. CDR3 sequence (DNA): TGCGCCAGCAGCTTCCGGGACAGGGGGCTCTCAGATACGCAGTATTTT. Its protein is CASSFRDRGLSDTQYF.

The sample holds many counts of this clonotype. CDR3 loop: CASSSLGEQYF. The CDR3 DNA sequence: TGCGCCAGCAGCTCACTTGGCGAGCAGTACTTC. This rearrangement joins TRBV5-1 to TRBJ2-7; no clear D gene. Looked up from germline, CDR1 is SGHRS and CDR2 is YFSETQ. This CDR3 is 11 amino acids long. V was clipped by 3 bases and J by 6 bases, with 7 bases between them.

The genes are TRBV9 and TRBJ1-6; D ambiguous. Between the trimmed V and J ends, which lost 2 bases and 7 bases, there was a span of 7 bases. This CDR3 is built from 13 residues. Germline V gives CDR1 SGDLS, CDR2 YYNGEE. CDR3 DNA sequence: TGTGCCAGCAGCGTTCAGCCGAATTCACCCCTCCACTTT. Its translation is CASSVQPNSPLHF.

The rearrangement joins TRBV12-3 or TRBV12-4 to TRBJ1-2, with TRBD1 matching 7 bases. CDR3 length: 16 amino acids. Trimming took 2 bases from V and 5 from J; bases not matched to a gene: 11. CDR3 nucleotide sequence: TGTGCCAGCAGTTTACCAGGTCAAGGGGGCTTGTATGGCTACACCTTC. The encoded protein is CASSLPGQGGLYGYTF.

The table lists this clonotype with a few counts. V and J are TRBV7-2 and TRBJ2-7, with 14 bases matching TRBD2. V was clipped by 3 bases and J by 4 bases; unmatched bases: 5. Germline V CDR1 and CDR2: SGHTA, FQGNSA. The CDR3 is made up of 16 amino acids. The CDR3 DNA sequence: TGTGCCAGCAGCTTGGGGACTAGCGGGAGTATGTACGAGCAGTACTTC. It encodes CASSLGTSGSMYEQYF.

In this sample, this clonotype turned up a few times. The genes are TRBV6-6 and TRBJ2-1; D possibly matches TRBD1 or TRBD2 (5 bases each). The CDR3 runs to 15 residues. Trimming removed 6 bases at V and 0 bases at J, with 12 bases between. The germline gives CDR1 MNHNY, CDR2 SVGAGI (reference sequence). CDR3 bases: TGTGCCAGCAGCTCGGGACCTGGCTCCTACAATGAGCAGTTCTTC. It codes for CASSSGPGSYNEQFF.

Only a few counts were recorded for this clonotype. The chain is built from TRBV4-2 and TRBJ2-3, with TRBD2 identical over 8 bases. Germline loops: CDR1 LGHNA, CDR2 YNFKEQ. V dropped 5 bases and J dropped 2; count of bases not matched to a gene: 3. The CDR3 is 14 residues long. The CDR3 sequence is CASSEAGDTDTQYF. In nucleotides, the CDR3 is TGTGCCAGCAGCGAAGCGGGGGACACAGATACGCAGTATTTT.

This chain joins TRBV29-1 and TRBJ1-2, with TRBD1 identical over 7 bases. With V trimmed by 6 bases and J by 3 bases, 7 bases remained unmatched. The CDR3 runs 13 residues. Germline V lookup: CDR1 SQVTM, CDR2 ANQGSEA. CDR3 region: CSVRGQTYYGYTF. The CDR3 DNA sequence: TGCAGCGTGCGGGGACAGACATACTATGGCTACACCTTC.

The chain uses TRBV2 and TRBJ2-3; no definite D call. Trimming cost V 1 base and J 4 bases, with 3 bases left between them. This CDR3 contains 12 residues. The V gene's germline CDR1 is SNHLY and CDR2 FYNNEI. The CDR3 coding sequence is TGTGCCAGCAGTGAAGGAGCAGATACGCAGTATTTT. Amino acids: CASSEGADTQYF. The full variable domain, rest sourced from reference TRBV2 and TRBJ2-3, is EPEVTQTPSHQVTQMGQEVILRCVPISNHLYFYWYRQILGQKVEFLVSFYNNEISEKSEIFDDQFSVERPDGSNFTLKIRSTKLEDSAMYFCASSEGADTQYFGPGTRLTVL.

This clonotype was seen only a few times. CDR3 DNA sequence: TGTGCCAGCAGTGCCTTTACAGGGGATCGGAAGACCCAGTACTTC. Translated: CASSAFTGDRKTQYF. J is TRBJ2-5 and V is TRBV6-5; 7 bases are a match to TRBD1. The CDR3 covers 15 residues. V dropped 5 bases and J dropped 6; count of bases not matched to a gene: 12. Germline assignment: CDR1 MNHEY and CDR2 SVGAGI.

The sample holds a few counts of this clonotype. J is TRBJ2-2 and V is TRBV7-9, with D hard to call. The CDR3 extends over 15 amino acids. The germline gives CDR1 SEHNR, CDR2 FQNEAQ (reference sequence). Trimming took off 2 bases at V and 1 base at J, with 8 bases between the two ends. The CDR3 coding sequence is TGTGCCAGCAGCTTAACGCAACAGAACACCGGGGAGCTGTTTTTT. Amino acids: CASSLTQQNTGELFF. Complete variable domain (other parts from reference TRBV7-9 and TRBJ2-2): DTGVSQNPRHKITKRGQNVTFRCDPISEHNRLYWYRQTLGQGPEFLTYFQNEAQLEKSRLLSDRFSAERPKGSFSTLEIQRTEQGDSAMYLCASSLTQQNTGELFFGEGSRLTVL.

The chain employs TRBV2 and TRBJ2-7; D unclear. V lost 7 bases to trimming and J lost 0 bases, with 16 bases between them. Germline CDR1 is SNHLY and CDR2 is FYNNEI. The CDR3 is 15 amino acids. The CDR3 DNA follows: TGTGCCAGCACCCTAGGAGTGAAGTTCTCCTACGAGCAGTACTTC. Its protein product is CASTLGVKFSYEQYF.

This clonotype was seen more than once but under ten times. The chain recombines TRBV19 with TRBJ2-7; D ambiguous. Germline V gene lookup returns CDR1 LNHDA and CDR2 SQIVND (reference sequence). The CDR3 runs to 13 residues. Trimming left V 10 bases short and J 2 bases short, with 15 bases between. This CDR3 is CATSPGIAYEQYF. CDR3 DNA sequence: TGTGCCACTTCCCCTGGAATCGCCTACGAGCAGTACTTC. The variable domain in full, with the rest retrieved from reference TRBV19 and TRBJ2-7, is DGGITQSPKYLFRKEGQNVTLSCEQNLNHDAMYWYRQDPGQGLRLIYYSQIVNDFQKGDIAEGYSVSREKKESFPLTVTSAQKNPTAFYLCATSPGIAYEQYFGPGTRLTVT.

The V gene is TRBV10-3, the J gene TRBJ2-1, with a weak D call TRBD2 (6 bases). Germline CDR1 and CDR2: ENHRY and SYGVKD. Deletions cut 6 bases from V and 7 bases from J, with 13 bases between. This CDR3 comprises 13 residues. The CDR3 region is CAIRVPSVNEQFF. The CDR3 DNA reads as TGTGCCATCAGGGTCCCTAGCGTGAATGAGCAGTTCTTC.